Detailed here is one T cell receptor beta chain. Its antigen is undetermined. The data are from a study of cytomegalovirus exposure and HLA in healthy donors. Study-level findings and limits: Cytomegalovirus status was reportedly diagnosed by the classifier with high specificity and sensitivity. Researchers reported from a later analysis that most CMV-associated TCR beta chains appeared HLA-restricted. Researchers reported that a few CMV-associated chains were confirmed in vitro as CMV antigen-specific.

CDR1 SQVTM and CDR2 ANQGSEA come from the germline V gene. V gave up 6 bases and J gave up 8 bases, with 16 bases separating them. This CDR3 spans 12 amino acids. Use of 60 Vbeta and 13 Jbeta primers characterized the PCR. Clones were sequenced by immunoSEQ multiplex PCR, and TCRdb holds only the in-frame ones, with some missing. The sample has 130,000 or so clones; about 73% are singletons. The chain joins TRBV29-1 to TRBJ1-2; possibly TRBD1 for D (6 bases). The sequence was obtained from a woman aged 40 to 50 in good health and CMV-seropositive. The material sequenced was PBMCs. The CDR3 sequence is CSVYRARGGYTF. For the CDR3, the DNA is TGCAGCGTATACAGGGCCAGGGGAGGCTACACCTTC.